The entry that follows covers one TCR beta chain sequence. Nominally healthy donors were sampled, though unrecorded immune exposures were likely. This sample is drawn from a study of cytomegalovirus exposure and HLA in healthy donors. PCR used 60 Vbeta primers and 13 Jbeta primers. Data came from immunoSEQ multiplex PCR; TCRdb stores just in-frame clones and leaves some out. The table records about 270,000 clones, just over 70% of them present only once. Germline V gene lookup returns CDR1 SQVTM and CDR2 ANQGSEA. The CDR3 length is 14 residues. Trimming pared 7 bases from V and 0 bases from J, leaving 15 bases between.

The chain links TRBV29-1 to TRBJ1-1; a weak D match, TRBD1 (6 bases). The source of this sequence is a female donor in good health and CMV-seronegative. The sequencing input was PBMCs. CDR3 DNA: TGCAGCGGTAAGGACAGCCGTATGAACACTGAAGCTTTCTTT. Translated: CSGKDSRMNTEAFF.